A single sample is the source of the 14 T cell receptor beta chains below, sequenced in a study of T cell responses to AZD1222 COVID-19 vaccine. TCRdb's copy holds only in-frame clones and misses some; the assay was immunoSEQ multiplex PCR. The data hold about 89,000 clones, with approximately 91% observed a single time. The sample here was peripheral blood, taken 28 days after the second AZD1222 dose. The source is an adult who received the AZD1222 COVID-19 vaccine.

V usage is TRBV7-9 and J usage is TRBJ2-7; perhaps TRBD2 as D (5 bases). CDR3 size: 13 residues. CDR1 and CDR2 from the germline V gene are SEHNR and FQNEAQ (reference sequence). Trimming took 1 base from V and 6 from J, leaving 10 bases between them. The CDR3 protein is CASSLGRGSEQYF. The CDR3 nucleotides read TGTGCCAGCAGCTTAGGTCGGGGAAGCGAGCAGTACTTC.

The chain recombines TRBV7-9 with TRBJ1-3; tentatively, D is TRBD1 (6 bases). V shed 8 bases and J shed 0 bases, with 11 bases lying between them. CDR3 length: 14 amino acids. Per germline, CDR1 SEHNR and CDR2 FQNEAQ (reference sequence). The CDR3 nucleotides read TGTGCCAGCTCAAAAGGGGGCTCTGGAAACACCATATATTTT. Protein product: CASSKGGSGNTIYF.

This chain links TRBV5-6 with TRBJ1-1; D remains unclear. Between the trimmed V and J ends, which lost 1 base and 3 bases, there was a span of 7 bases. Germline V lookup: CDR1 SGHDT, CDR2 YYEEEE. CDR3 length: 13 amino acids. The CDR3 loop is CASSLIKDTEAFF. The CDR3 nucleotides read TGTGCCAGCAGCTTGATAAAGGACACTGAAGCTTTCTTT.

This sequence joins TRBV3-1 (or the pseudogene TRBV3-2) and TRBJ1-6; 7 bases are a match to TRBD1. Germline V CDR1 and CDR2: LGHDT, YNNKEL (reference sequence). Trimming took 3 bases from V and 5 from J; bases not matched to a gene: 7. The CDR3 runs 16 residues. The CDR3 coding sequence is TGTGCCAGCAGCCAGAGAGGGACAGCCAATAATTCACCCCTCCACTTT. It yields the protein CASSQRGTANNSPLHF.

The chain recombines TRBV29-1 with TRBJ1-1; D unclear. V lost 5 bases, J lost 0 bases, and 10 bases lay in between. The germline V gene has CDR1 SQVTM and CDR2 ANQGSEA. CDR3 size: 13 residues. Here the CDR3 reads CSVRGIMNTEAFF. DNA for the CDR3: TGCAGCGTTCGCGGGATCATGAACACTGAAGCTTTCTTT.

This sequence joins TRBV4-1 and TRBJ1-2; the D is unclear. This CDR3 contains 16 residues. Germline CDR1 MGHRA, CDR2 YSYEKL. The V end lost 0 bases, the J end lost 1 base, and 12 bases lay between the germline ends. The CDR3 DNA reads as TGCGCCAGCAGCCAAGATGAAAGGGAGAATAACTATGGCTACACCTTC. This translates into CASSQDERENNYGYTF.

The chain couples TRBV2 to TRBJ2-1, with D possibly called TRBD1 or TRBD2 (7 bases each). Trimming shortened V by 3 bases and J by 8 bases, and 17 bases separated the two germline ends. The germline V gene has CDR1 SNHLY and CDR2 FYNNEI. This CDR3 has 15 amino acids. As DNA, the CDR3 is TGTGCCAGCAGTGAGGGGAGGGGGCGCACGGATGAGCAGTTCTTC. This encodes CASSEGRGRTDEQFF.

The chain uses TRBV3-1 (or the pseudogene TRBV3-2) and TRBJ1-2; D is uncertain. Germline values: CDR1 LGHDT, CDR2 YNNKEL (reference sequence). The CDR3 is made up of 16 amino acids. V lost 2 bases and J lost 4, with 17 bases in between. The CDR3 DNA sequence: TGTGCCAGCAGCCAACCCACCCCCGGGGTCGGCTATGGCTACACCTTC. It specifies CASSQPTPGVGYGYTF.

This chain links TRBV2 with TRBJ2-7, with 7 bases that match TRBD2. This CDR3 is 12 amino acids long. In germline, CDR1 is SNHLY, CDR2 FYNNEI. The junction had 8 bases not matched to a gene; V was cut back by 6 bases and J by 9 bases. The CDR3 region has the DNA TGTGCCAGCAGCTCAGCGGGGTGGCGGCAGTACTTC. It specifies CASSSAGWRQYF.

The rearrangement uses TRBV30 and TRBJ2-1; 7 bases align to TRBD2. CDR1 is GTSNPN and CDR2 is SVGIG in the germline V gene (reference sequence). The CDR3 is 11 residues long. V lost 5 bases, J lost 10 bases, and 5 bases stayed unmatched. Written as DNA, the CDR3 is TGTGCCTGGCGACTAGCTCGGGAGCAGTTCTTC. Amino acid sequence: CAWRLAREQFF.

The rearrangement joins TRBV7-9 to TRBJ1-4; D gene uncertain. Deletions cut 5 bases from V and 4 bases from J, with 11 bases between. This CDR3 is 14 amino acids long. Germline V lookup: CDR1 SEHNR, CDR2 FQNEAQ (reference sequence). CDR3 sequence reads: CASSHLFSNEKLFF. The CDR3, as DNA: TGTGCCAGCAGCCACCTTTTCAGTAATGAAAAACTGTTTTTT.

This sequence joins TRBV13 and TRBJ2-7, with TRBD2 identical over 12 bases. Per germline, CDR1 PRHDT and CDR2 FYEKMQ (reference sequence). Trimming removed 5 bases from V and 2 bases from J; junction bases left unmatched: 4. The CDR3 runs 15 residues. The CDR3 nucleotides are TGTGCCAGCAGCAACCGACTAGCGGGGGCCTACGAGCAGTACTTC. Protein sequence: CASSNRLAGAYEQYF. Complete variable domain (other parts from reference TRBV13 and TRBJ2-7): AAGVIQSPRHLIKEKRETATLKCYPIPRHDTVYWYQQGPGQDPQFLISFYEKMQSDKGSIPDRFSAQQFSDYHSELNMSSLELGDSALYFCASSNRLAGAYEQYFGPGTRLTVT.

The chain carries TRBV5-6 and TRBJ2-7; D possibly corresponds to TRBD2 (6 bases). CDR1 and CDR2 from the germline V gene are SGHDT and YYEEEE. The CDR3 is made up of 12 amino acids. Trimming left V 7 bases short and J 0 bases short, with 8 bases between. The DNA of the CDR3 is TGTGCCAGCCGGGGGAACTCCTACGAGCAGTACTTC. It is translated as CASRGNSYEQYF.

This rearrangement joins TRBV7-2 to TRBJ2-2, with 10 positions matching TRBD1. The V gene's germline CDR1 is SGHTA and CDR2 FQGNSA. This CDR3 comprises 17 residues. With V trimmed by 1 base and J by 5 bases, 7 bases remained unmatched. Written as DNA, the CDR3 is TGTGCCAGCAGCTTAGATCCGACAGGGGGCTTTACCGGGGAGCTGTTTTTT. Translating gives CASSLDPTGGFTGELFF. Combining the CDR3 with reference TRBV7-2 and TRBJ2-2 gives the whole variable domain GAGVSQSPSNKVTEKGKDVELRCDPISGHTALYWYRQSLGQGLEFLIYFQGNSAPDKSGLPSDRFSAERTGGSVSTLTIQRTQQEDSAVYLCASSLDPTGGFTGELFFGEGSRLTVL.